The T cell receptor (beta chain) under discussion was sequenced for a study of post-analysis software for immune sequencing data. Study-wide background: Disease trajectories encompassed relapsing-remitting, secondary progressive and progressive-relapsing multiple sclerosis. Study-wide results and caveats: Five or six TRBV segments, including TRBV5-6, TRBV5-1 and TRBV20-1, were more frequent in patients than controls. F measure grouped same-batch samples tightly together. Controls significantly exceeded multiple sclerosis patients in normalized Chao1 diversity.

The trim removed 6 bases at V and 8 bases at J, leaving 14 bases unmatched. Germline lookup yields CDR1 SQVTM and CDR2 ANQGSEA. The CDR3 is 16 amino acids. The sample holds a few counts of this clonotype. Its specificity is not known. TCR beta libraries were prepared from cDNA with unique molecular identifiers. Some 500,000 cDNA molecules were obtained from roughly 0.93 to 9.6 million T cells. TCRdb itself ran the PCR reads through MiXCR, one entry per CDR3 protein. This table holds about 460,000 distinct CDR3 sequences, under 55% found once. This receptor was taken from a girl between 10 and 17 years old with multiple sclerosis. The specimen sequenced was blood. The V gene is TRBV29-1, the J gene TRBJ2-1, with 12 bases lining up with TRBD2. The CDR3 coding sequence is TGCAGCGTAGGACAGGAGACTAGCGGGAGATGGTATGAGCAGTTCTTC. Amino acids: CSVGQETSGRWYEQFF.